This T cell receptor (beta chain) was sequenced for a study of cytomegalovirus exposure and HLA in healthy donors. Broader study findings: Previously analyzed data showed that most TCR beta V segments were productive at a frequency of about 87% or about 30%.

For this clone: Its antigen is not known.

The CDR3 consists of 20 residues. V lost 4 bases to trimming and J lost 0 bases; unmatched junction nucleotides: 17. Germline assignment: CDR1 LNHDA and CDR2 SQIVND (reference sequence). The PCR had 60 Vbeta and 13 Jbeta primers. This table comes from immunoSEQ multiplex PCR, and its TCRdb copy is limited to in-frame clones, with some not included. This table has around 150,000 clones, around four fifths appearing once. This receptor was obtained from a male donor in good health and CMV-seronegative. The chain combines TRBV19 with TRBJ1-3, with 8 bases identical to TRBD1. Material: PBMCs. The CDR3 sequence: CASSNTGTGAYSISGNTIYF. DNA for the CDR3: TGTGCCAGTAGTAATACCGGGACAGGAGCATACTCAATCTCTGGAAACACCATATATTTT.